This is a list of T cell receptor beta chains from one sample in a study of regulatory T cells in long-lasting Graves disease. TCRdb re-called the multiplex PCR reads with MiXCR, one entry per CDR3 protein. The table shows fewer than 450,000 distinct CDR3 sequences, with roughly a quarter occurring only once. The sample consisted of peripheral blood mononuclear cells (PBMCs), taken when the disease was refractory, from a patient treated with antithyroid drugs. Receptor source: a female donor with Graves disease. CDR3s include the opening cysteine and the closing phenylalanine or tryptophan. Fields, in order: V gene, J gene, clone size, D gene, CDR3 DNA, CDR3 protein. D genes are given only for firm matches. Clone size appears in some rows only: once, few, many, or a class for an expanded clone.

TRBV2	TRBJ1-1	many	NA	TGTGCCAGCAGTGCCGCTTGGGACATGAACACTGAAGCTTTCTTT	CASSAAWDMNTEAFF
TRBV28	TRBJ1-6	NA	NA	TGTGCCAGCAGGGTGGGACCGGGGAATTCACCCCTCCACTTT	CASRVGPGNSPLHF
TRBV5-1	TRBJ2-5	few	NA	TGCGCCAGCAGCTCGAGGGGGGGAGGGGGAGAGACCCAGTACTTC	CASSSRGGGGETQYF
TRBV12-3/TRBV12-4	TRBJ1-2	once	TRBD1	TGTGCCAGCAGTCCAACGTGGGTCCCCCGAGGGACAGGGGATGGCTACACCTTC	CASSPTWVPRGTGDGYTF
TRBV5-1	TRBJ1-1	NA	NA	TGCGCCAGCAGTCTACTGTCGGGCGACACTGAAGCTTTCTTT	CASSLLSGDTEAFF
TRBV15	TRBJ2-7	few	NA	TGTGCCACCAGAAAAGACAGATCCTACGAGCAGTACTTC	CATRKDRSYEQYF
TRBV3-1	TRBJ2-5	many	NA	TGTGCCAGCAGTCGGACTCTGGGGGACCAAGAGACCCAGTACTTC	CASSRTLGDQETQYF
TRBV3-1	TRBJ1-5	many	NA	TGTGCCAGCAGCCCCGCAATTGGAAATCAGCCCCAGCATTTT	CASSPAIGNQPQHF
TRBV7-6	TRBJ1-4	few	TRBD1	TGTGCCAGCAGCTCTCGAACCGGGACAGGGGGCCAAGGTGGTGAAAAACTGTTTTTT	CASSSRTGTGGQGGEKLFF
TRBV6-5	TRBJ1-2	NA	NA	TGTGCCAGCAGTTACTCGAACAGGGCTGGTGGGTATGGCTACACCTTC	CASSYSNRAGGYGYTF
TRBV5-1	TRBJ1-1	NA	NA	TGCGCCAGCAGCTTGGGAGGCGGGGGCGGGAACACTGAAGCTTTCTTT	CASSLGGGGGNTEAFF
TRBV28	TRBJ1-2	NA	TRBD1	TGTGCCAGCAGTTTGGGGACAGCGGACAGCTACACCTTC	CASSLGTADSYTF
TRBV15	TRBJ2-5	NA	NA	TGTGCCACCAGCCAGAGAACTAGAGAAGAGACCCAGTACTTC	CATSQRTREETQYF
TRBV2	TRBJ2-7	many	NA	TGTGCCAGCAGTGACACACAGGGAGTTTACGAGCAGTACTTC	CASSDTQGVYEQYF
TRBV20-1	TRBJ1-1	few	NA	TGCAGTGCGCGGGCCTACACTGAAGCTTTCTTT	CSARAYTEAFF
TRBV5-1	TRBJ2-7	NA	NA	TGCGCCAGCAGCTTGGCCGTAGTAGCCTTTAATTCCTACGAGCAGTACTTC	CASSLAVVAFNSYEQYF
TRBV28	TRBJ2-7	NA	NA	TGTGCCAGCAGTATCGGGAGCCTCTACGAGCAGTACTTC	CASSIGSLYEQYF
TRBV2	TRBJ1-3	few	NA	TGTGCCAGCAGTGAAGTCAGTGTGAAAGGAAACACCATATATTTT	CASSEVSVKGNTIYF
TRBV20-1	TRBJ1-5	NA	TRBD1	TGCAGTGCTAGAGATCCCCAGGGGGTAGGGAATCAGCCCCAGCATTTT	CSARDPQGVGNQPQHF
TRBV12-3/TRBV12-4	TRBJ1-5	NA	TRBD1	TGTGCCAGCAAACAGGGGGCGGTTCAGCCCCAGCATTTT	CASKQGAVQPQHF
TRBV20-1	TRBJ1-1	many	NA	TGCAGTGCTGTTGAACCCGGGAAGAACACTGAAGCTTTCTTT	CSAVEPGKNTEAFF
TRBV15	TRBJ2-2	few	NA	TGTGCCACCAGCAGAGCTAGTTCTGAAGACACTAACACCGGGGAGCTGTTTTTT	CATSRASSEDTNTGELFF
TRBV5-1	TRBJ2-7	few	TRBD2	TGCGCCAGCAGCTTGGTGGGGACTAGTTCATCCGAGCAGTACTTC	CASSLVGTSSSEQYF
TRBV7-2	TRBJ2-2	NA	TRBD2	TGTGCCAGCAGCTTCGGGGGGTACACCGGGGAGCTGTTTTTT	CASSFGGYTGELFF
TRBV28	TRBJ2-5	many	NA	TGTGCCAGCGCCAGGGAGCGGGACCAAGAGACCCAGTACTTC	CASARERDQETQYF
TRBV12-3/TRBV12-4	TRBJ1-3	few	NA	TGTGCCAGCAGTTCCTCCGGGACGAGGGGAGGAAACACCATATATTTT	CASSSSGTRGGNTIYF
TRBV7-8	TRBJ2-7	NA	NA	TGTGCCAGCAGCACGCGGGTAGTTAGCCACGAGCAGTACTTC	CASSTRVVSHEQYF
TRBV5-6	TRBJ1-1	NA	NA	TGTGCCAGCAGCTTGTATGTATGGACTGAAGCTTTCTTT	CASSLYVWTEAFF
TRBV5-5	TRBJ1-1	few	TRBD1	TGTGCCAGCAGCGTGGGACAGCTAGTGAACACTGAAGCTTTCTTT	CASSVGQLVNTEAFF
TRBV28	TRBJ1-5	many	NA	TGTGCCAGCAGTTCCACATTTTATCAGCCCCAGCATTTT	CASSSTFYQPQHF
TRBV7-9	TRBJ2-7	NA	TRBD1	TGTGCCAGCAGCTCCACGACAGGGATGGACGACGAGCAGTACTTC	CASSSTTGMDDEQYF
TRBV29-1	TRBJ2-7	few	NA	TGCAGCGTTGGACTGACCGTGGAAGAGCAGTACTTC	CSVGLTVEEQYF
TRBV7-2	TRBJ2-3	NA	NA	TGTGCCAGCAGCTCTAGGACCGGAGCAGATACGCAGTATTTT	CASSSRTGADTQYF
TRBV19	TRBJ2-7	NA	TRBD1	TGTGCCAGTAGTATAACAGCGACAGGGAACTACGAGCAGTACTTC	CASSITATGNYEQYF
TRBV7-8	TRBJ1-4	many	NA	TGTGCCAGCAGCCCCATGCTGCAGGGAGATGAAAAACTGTTTTTT	CASSPMLQGDEKLFF
TRBV24-1	TRBJ2-2	NA	NA	TGTGCCACCAGTGATGGCGGGACCGGGGAGCTGTTTTTT	CATSDGGTGELFF
TRBV7-2	TRBJ1-1	few	NA	TGTGCCAGCAGCTTAGAGCCAGGGGTTGGTACTGAAGCTTTCTTT	CASSLEPGVGTEAFF
TRBV12-3/TRBV12-4	TRBJ1-2	many	TRBD1	TGTGCCAGCAGCCTGGGACAGGGCAATCCCGGTGGAAGCTACACCTTC	CASSLGQGNPGGSYTF
TRBV5-1	TRBJ2-5	few	NA	TGCGCCAGCCGCTTTGCAGGGGTCCAAGAGACCCAGTACTTC	CASRFAGVQETQYF
TRBV2	TRBJ2-7	many	NA	TGTGCCAGCAGTGAGGCCAGGGGTTACGAGCAGTACTTC	CASSEARGYEQYF
TRBV7-6	TRBJ2-1	NA	NA	TGTGCCAGCAGCCCCCATGGGCCTCCCCACAATGAGCAGTTCTTC	CASSPHGPPHNEQFF
TRBV12-3/TRBV12-4	TRBJ1-1	NA	NA	TGTGCCAGCAGTTTAGAGGGGGAAATGAACACTGAAGCTTTCTTT	CASSLEGEMNTEAFF
TRBV5-1	TRBJ2-7	NA	NA	TGCGCCAGCAGCTTAAGCCCAGGGTCCCACGAGCAGTACTTC	CASSLSPGSHEQYF
TRBV7-2	TRBJ2-7	many	NA	TGTGCCAGCTCCCCCAACTCCTACGAGCAGTACTTC	CASSPNSYEQYF
TRBV12-3/TRBV12-4	TRBJ2-7	many	NA	TGTGCCAGCAGCGATGCGGGATCATCCGAGCAGTACTTC	CASSDAGSSEQYF
TRBV28	TRBJ1-6	NA	NA	TGTGCCAGCAGGGGGGGGGCTCGGGTGGCCCTCCACTTT	CASRGGARVALHF
TRBV2	TRBJ2-2	many	NA	TGTGCCAGCGGGAGAGACGCGAACACCGGGGAGCTGTTTTTT	CASGRDANTGELFF
TRBV28	TRBJ1-4	many	NA	TGTGCCAGCAGTTTATCCGGGACCAGGTCTTTCATGGGTGAAAAACTGTTTTTT	CASSLSGTRSFMGEKLFF
TRBV5-4	TRBJ2-2	few	NA	TGTGCCAGCAGCCCACCTGACGTGGGCGGGGAGCTGTTTTTT	CASSPPDVGGELFF